The sequence of this T cell receptor (beta chain) was determined in a study of T-cell memory formation after mild COVID-19. Broader study findings: Mostly located in CM and EM were contracting CD4+ clones, with contracting CD8+ clones located in EMRA. Clones contracting across day 15 to 85 had a balanced CD4/CD8 profile; later expanding clones leaned CD4+. Cross-reactive memory seemingly joined, as some responding clones were found in pre-infection memory.

5'RACE primed at constant segments yielded TCR alpha and TCR beta cDNA libraries bearing sample barcodes and UMIs. TCRdb analysed the 5' RACE reads with MiXCR anew, one entry per CDR3 protein. The sample includes about half a million distinct CDR3 sequences, roughly 18% of them seen just once. This clonotype was found many times. Its specificity is not known. The V gene's germline CDR1 is SGHVS and CDR2 FQNEAQ. J was trimmed by 4 bases and V by 2 bases; bases with no gene match: 8. The CDR3 covers 17 residues. This TCR was sampled from an adult woman who had mild COVID-19 (a few samples of this study predate the infection). Cell type and time point are not known. The material sequenced was PBMCs or a T cell subset sorted from them (not recorded which). The chain combines TRBV7-8 with TRBJ2-1; 10 nucleotides agree with TRBD2. The CDR3 DNA reads TGTGCCAGCAGCTTATTTGGGCTAGCGGGGGAATACAATGAGCAGTTCTTC. Translation gives CASSLFGLAGEYNEQFF.